The 17 T cell receptor beta chains below come from one sample, sequenced in a study of regulatory T cells in long-lasting Graves disease. With iRepertoire HTBI primers and Arm-PCR of CDR3 regions, TCR beta libraries were built. In TCRdb, the multiplex PCR reads were re-called with MiXCR into one record per CDR3 protein. The table records approximately 440,000 distinct CDR3 sequences, about a quarter of them present only once. The time point was: persistent/refractory GD, antithyroid drugs over 5 years with positive TRAb. Following extraction of RNA from PBMCs, that RNA was used to make the TCR library. The sequenced sample was peripheral blood mononuclear cells (PBMCs), obtained when the disease was refractory, from a patient treated with antithyroid drugs. These receptors all stem from a female donor with Graves disease.

CDR3 region: CASSNITSVRLYHTQYF. The CDR3 DNA reads as TGTGCCAGCAGTAATATAACTAGCGTACGACTTTATCATACGCAGTATTTT. The chain joins TRBV6-1 to TRBJ2-3; 7 bases align to TRBD2. CDR3 length: 17 amino acids. The V gene end was trimmed by 5 bases and the J gene end by 7 bases; junction bases not matched to a gene: 18. CDR1 MNHNS and CDR2 SASEGT come from the germline V gene.

J is TRBJ2-5 and V is TRBV27; the match to TRBD2 covers 8 bases. CDR3 length: 14 residues. The V gene's germline CDR1 is MNHEY and CDR2 SMNVEV (reference sequence). The V segment lost 6 bases and the J segment 5 bases; nucleotides outside the gene matches: 8. CDR3 DNA sequence: TGTGCCAGCAGCTCATCACGGGAGGGGGAGACCCAGTACTTC. It is translated as CASSSSREGETQYF.

This chain joins TRBV6-5 and TRBJ2-2; possibly TRBD1 or TRBD2 for D (6 bases each). This CDR3 has 14 residues. Trimming cost V 0 bases and J 6 bases, with 8 bases left between them. Germline values: CDR1 MNHEY, CDR2 SVGAGI. CDR3 region: CASSYSGGSGELFF. DNA of the CDR3: TGTGCCAGCAGTTACTCAGGGGGGTCCGGGGAGCTGTTTTTT.

There are many counts of this clonotype. The chain has TRBV6-5 and TRBJ2-7; TRBD1 matches 9 bases. Germline-derived CDR1 and CDR2 are MNHEY and SVGAGI. The CDR3 loop spans 15 amino acids. The V and J ends lost 0 bases and 5 bases, in that order; junction bases with no gene match: 5. CDR3 coding DNA: TGTGCCAGCAGTTACTCACCGGGACAGGGTGACGAGCAGTACTTC. This translates into CASSYSPGQGDEQYF.

Note on this clonotype: Because the CDR3 is missing its conserved closing phenylalanine or tryptophan, this is likely a read error. This sequence joins TRBV7-9 and TRBJ2-7; 7 bases agree with TRBD1. Germline V gene lookup returns CDR1 SEHNR and CDR2 FQNEAQ (reference sequence). CDR3 length: 15 residues. The J segment lost 1 base and the V segment lost 5 bases, leaving 8 bases of the junction unmatched. The CDR3 loop reads CASSPVGGPSYEQYL. CDR3 bases: TGTGCCAGCAGCCCAGTAGGGGGCCCTTCCTACGAGCAGTACTTA.

This clonotype has a handful of counts. The CDR3 here is CSVEKKGQATYEQYF. DNA of the CDR3: TGCAGCGTTGAAAAGAAGGGACAGGCAACCTACGAGCAGTACTTC. J is TRBJ2-7 and V is TRBV29-1; 8 nucleotides match TRBD1. J gave up 2 bases and V 2 bases, and 8 bases lay outside the gene matches. The CDR3 is 15 amino acids. Looked up from germline, CDR1 is SQVTM and CDR2 is ANQGSEA.

Only one count was recorded for this clonotype. This rearrangement joins TRBV7-9 to TRBJ2-2; 12 nucleotides line up with TRBD2. This CDR3 region has 19 residues. Germline V gene data show CDR1 as SEHNR and CDR2 as FQNEAQ (reference sequence). V dropped 6 bases and J dropped 0; count of bases not matched to a gene: 11. As DNA, the CDR3 is TGTGCCAGCAGAAGATGGCGACTAGCGGGAGACGCGAACACCGGGGAGCTGTTTTTT. It codes for CASRRWRLAGDANTGELFF.

The chain uses TRBV4-1 and TRBJ2-7, with D perhaps matching TRBD1 (6 bases). The CDR3 extends over 16 amino acids. The ends were cut back, 0 bases at V and 3 bases at J, with 15 bases in the middle. Germline lookup yields CDR1 MGHRA and CDR2 YSYEKL. CDR3 residues: CASSQDIGLGHYEQYF. The CDR3 DNA is TGCGCCAGCAGCCAAGATATAGGACTGGGACACTACGAGCAGTACTTC.

In this sample, this clonotype turned up many times. The genes are TRBV6-5 and TRBJ1-1; 9 nucleotides match TRBD1. The CDR3 is made up of 15 amino acids. J was trimmed by 6 bases and V by 2 bases; bases with no gene match: 7. Germline loops: CDR1 MNHEY, CDR2 SVGAGI. The CDR3 nucleotides are TGTGCCAGCAGTTACGACGGGACAGGGAGCGCTGAAGCTTTCTTT. The encoded protein is CASSYDGTGSAEAFF.

This clonotype was seen many times. The chain links TRBV28 to TRBJ2-2, with TRBD1 matching over 7 bases. CDR3 length: 15 amino acids. Germline V gene data show CDR1 as MDHEN and CDR2 as SYDVKM. Losses at the gene ends were 6 bases for V and 1 base for J; bases not matched to a gene: 5. The CDR3: CASREDRENTGELFF. CDR3 sequence (DNA): TGTGCCAGCAGGGAAGACAGGGAGAACACCGGGGAGCTGTTTTTT.

Turning to this clonotype: With a much larger clone just one base away, this may be a read error. The CDR3 DNA reads TGTGCCAGCAGCCGGAAGGGGGGGACTCGCTATGGCTACACCTTC. It translates to CASSRKGGTRYGYTF. J is TRBJ1-2 and V is TRBV27; maybe TRBD1 (6 bases). This CDR3 has 15 amino acids. V lost 6 bases to trimming and J lost 4 bases, with 18 bases between them. Germline CDR1 is MNHEY and CDR2 is SMNVEV (reference sequence).

Worth noting for this clonotype: One junction end does not reproduce the germline sequence, and a read error may be involved. The rearrangement uses TRBV12-3 or TRBV12-4 and TRBJ2-4, with 8 positions matching TRBD1. The CDR3 runs 14 residues. CDR3 residues: CASRDRVANNIQYF. In nucleotides, the CDR3 is TGTGCCAGCAGGGACAGGGTAGCCAATAACATTCAGTACTTC.

V gene TRBV5-5 combines with J gene TRBJ2-2, with TRBD1 matching over 7 bases. From germline, CDR1 is SGHKS and CDR2 YYEKEE (reference sequence). The CDR3 spans 15 residues. V shed 4 bases and J 5 bases; nucleotides not matched to a gene: 8. DNA of the CDR3: TGTGCCAGCAGCAGGACAGGCAGGGTGACCGGGGAGCTGTTTTTT. Translation: CASSRTGRVTGELFF.

This clonotype showed up just a few times. This chain joins TRBV5-6 and TRBJ1-1; 8 bases line up with TRBD1. The CDR3 has 17 residues. Germline CDR1 SGHDT, CDR2 YYEEEE. The V and J ends lost 1 base and 1 base, in that order; junction bases with no gene match: 9. The CDR3 loop is CASSLSGGDGENTEAFF. Written as DNA, the CDR3 is TGTGCCAGCAGCTTGTCAGGGGGCGATGGGGAGAACACTGAAGCTTTCTTT.

The gene calls are TRBV15 and TRBJ1-2; D remains ambiguous. CDR3 length equals 17 residues. Germline V gives CDR1 LNHNV, CDR2 YYDKDF (reference sequence). Trimming took 0 bases from V and 4 from J, leaving 18 bases between them. The CDR3 region has the DNA TGTGCCACCAGCAGAGATAGGCGAACAGCCTCTCGCTATGGCTACACCTTC. This codes for CATSRDRRTASRYGYTF.

The rearrangement uses TRBV4-3 and TRBJ2-5; 11 bases are shared with TRBD1. Germline trimming cut 0 bases from V and 5 bases from J; bases unmatched to any gene: 20. CDR1 and CDR2 from the germline V gene are LGHNA and YSLEER. This CDR3 spans 21 amino acids. The CDR3 reads CASSQDSPGQGAGSTLETQYF. The DNA of the CDR3 is TGCGCCAGCAGCCAAGATTCCCCCGGACAGGGGGCAGGATCTACATTGGAGACCCAGTACTTC.

This clonotype was seen only a few times. The chain carries TRBV18 and TRBJ2-2; D gene unclear. There are 15 residues in the CDR3. Germline loops: CDR1 KGHSH, CDR2 LQKENI. With 4 bases removed from V and 1 base from J, the gap between germline ends came to 10 bases. Here the CDR3 DNA reads TGTGCCAGCTCACTGCGGACGGTGAACACCGGGGAGCTGTTTTTT. Amino acids: CASSLRTVNTGELFF.